The present entry profiles one TCR beta chain with its context. The data were taken from a study of tumor-infiltrating lymphocytes in primary liver carcinoma. Constant-region priming of around 530 ng total RNA yielded TCR beta cDNA. Nested multiplex PCR, run for three rounds with slightly modified ARM-PCR, yielded TCR beta libraries. One entry per CDR3 protein, called by TCRdb with MiXCR from the multiplex PCR reads. The sample lists around 25,000 distinct CDR3 sequences, 60% to 85% occurring once. Between about 17 and 34 mg of unsorted bulk tissue served as the source from which RNA and DNA were co-extracted. The receptor's source is a man aged 40-55 years with primary liver carcinoma and hepatitis B virus infection. The specimen was liver tumor tissue from sampling region 3. The subset here: tumor region T3, left-lateral pole.

CDR3 amino acids: CASSLNASKQFF. The CDR3 nucleotides are TGTGCCAGCAGCTTAAATGCCAGTAAGCAGTTCTTC. The V call is TRBV11-3, the J call TRBJ2-1; no clear D. The CDR3 loop spans 12 amino acids. V was clipped by 2 bases and J by 11 bases, with 10 bases between them. Germline V lookup: CDR1 SGHNT, CDR2 YENEEA.